Below, one TCR beta chain is given with its context. The target of this receptor is not known. No qualities accompany the bases; no much larger clone lies one base away. Receptors were amplified or captured by 5' RACE. Instrument on record: Illumina HiSeq 2500. A second PCR of 7 to 11 cycles was performed with a sample-barcoded 5' primer and a J-beta primer mix. Each TCR beta cDNA molecule received a unique molecular identifier from a template-switch 5' adaptor carrying 12 random nucleotides. Each sample yielded at least 3 million CDR3-containing paired-end reads. First-strand cDNA was synthesized from all RNA with the Mint cDNA synthesis kit, primed by a TRBC-specific oligonucleotide. Following uracil-DNA glycosylase treatment, all cDNA underwent a first 18-cycle PCR with the universal primers M1SS and BC2_uni_R. The paper's processing steps were these. For normalization, 1 million high-quality reads, each with a distinct molecular identifier, were randomly selected from each sample. Instead of being binned into consensus sequences, reads with shared molecular identifiers were discarded. MiTCR, set to a Q25 quality threshold and the strictest error-elimination algorithm, was used for CDR3 identification, clonotype clustering and error correction. Lower-bound total TCR beta diversity was estimated with a nonparametric unseen species model using Euler transformation. TCRdb reran the public reads through fastp at Q25 and MiXCR, keeping productive beta chains. CDR3 protein duplicates are merged, each entry listing the most common genes and DNA. TCRdb assigned the V and J calls; the authors' analysis was not used. The sample table holds approximately 670,000 distinct CDR3 sequences, of which roughly two fifths were seen once. Approximately 31% of the sample is held by the ten biggest clonotypes.

The 40 or so donors, aged about 6 to 95 years, were systemically healthy Caucasian individuals from Russia. Around 10 milliliters of peripheral blood were drawn from each donor into EDTA-treated Vacutainer tubes. PBMCs were isolated by Ficoll-Paque density-gradient centrifugation, with at least 6 million obtained per sample. Trizol reagent was used to extract total RNA from the PBMCs, yielding at least 6 micrograms per sample. Naive CD45RAhigh/CD27high T cell percentages were measured by flow cytometry on a PBMC aliquot from every donor. The CDR3 spans 16 residues, from the cysteine through the phenylalanine. Only the CDR3 region is kept as DNA, spanning 48 bases read in frame from base 1. The germline ends are 18 bases apart after V is trimmed by 6 bases and J by 6 bases. This entry belongs to a study of blood T cells in healthy people across ages (dated by TCRdb to between 2014 and 2017). Concerning the study at large: Template switching captured roughly one uniquely barcoded TCR beta cDNA molecule per two T cells in model experiments. Using deep sequencing normalized with unique cDNA molecular identifiers, the study measured how TCR beta repertoire diversity changes with age. Donors were grouped into four age groups: young (average roughly 15 years), middle-aged (approximately 41), aged (roughly 62) and long-lived (just over 80). To avoid experimental bias, donors of different ages were randomly spread across the sequencing lanes. Two additional independent replicas of 1 million unique cDNA reads from the same blood draw were analyzed for two donors (one aged 18 to 30 and one aged 80 or older). General findings and caveats noted by the study authors: Compared with the aged group, the long-lived group had more naive CD4+ T cells, fewer expanded clones and increased TCR diversity, suggesting age selection. Because profiling used bulk unsorted PBMCs, naive and antigen-experienced compartments could not be compared conclusively. Estimates of total diversity based on one million sequenced T cells were considered lower bounds and underestimates. Donor CMV infection status was unknown, potentially confounding age-related changes in expanded clonotypes. There was a strong correlation between observed TCR beta diversity and the percentage of naive T cells measured by flow cytometry. As age increased, observed TCR beta diversity per million T cells dropped in a roughly linear way, and a significant reduction was already evident by age roughly 36.

Sequenced sample: blood. The rearranged chain carries TRBV12-3 or TRBV12-4 and TRBJ1-6; no D gene call is confident. This TCR came from an elderly man in good health. The nucleotide sequence is given as TGTGCCAGCAGGGCCCCCGGAGCTCGGATTAATTCACCCCTCCACTTT. Its coded protein is CASRAPGARINSPLHF.